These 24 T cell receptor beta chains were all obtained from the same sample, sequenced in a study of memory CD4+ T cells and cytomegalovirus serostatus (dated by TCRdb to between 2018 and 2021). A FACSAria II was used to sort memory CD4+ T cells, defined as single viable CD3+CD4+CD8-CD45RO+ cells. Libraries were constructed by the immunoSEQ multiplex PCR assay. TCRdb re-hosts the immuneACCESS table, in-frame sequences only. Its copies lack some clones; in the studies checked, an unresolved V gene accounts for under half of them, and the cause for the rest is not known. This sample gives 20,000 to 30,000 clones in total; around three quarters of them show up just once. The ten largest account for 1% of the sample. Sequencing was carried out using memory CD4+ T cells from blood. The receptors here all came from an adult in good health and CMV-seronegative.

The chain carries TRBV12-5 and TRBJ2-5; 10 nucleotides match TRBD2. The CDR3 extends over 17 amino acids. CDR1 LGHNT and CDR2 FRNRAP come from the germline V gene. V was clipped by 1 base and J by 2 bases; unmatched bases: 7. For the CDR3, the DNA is TGTGCTAGTGGTTTGGGATTAGCGGGGGGCGGACAAGAGACCCAGTACTTC. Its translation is CASGLGLAGGGQETQYF.

The CDR3: CASPPGGSEKLFF. The CDR3 nucleotides read TGTGCCAGCCCCCCAGGGGGGTCTGAAAAACTGTTTTTT. This chain uses TRBV5-4 with TRBJ1-4, with 7 bases aligning to TRBD1. Germline lookup yields CDR1 SGHNT and CDR2 YYREEE (reference sequence). The CDR3 runs to 13 residues. V trimming: 7 bases; J trimming: 7 bases; junction bases outside the gene matches: 7.

CDR3 sequence: CASSAGARTEAFF. The CDR3 DNA sequence: TGTGCCAGCAGTGCTGGGGCGCGCACTGAAGCTTTCTTT. This rearrangement joins TRBV28 to TRBJ1-1, with D tentatively TRBD1 (5 bases). The CDR3 consists of 13 residues. Germline CDR1 is MDHEN and CDR2 is SYDVKM. Trimming removed 5 bases at V and 4 bases at J, with 11 bases between.

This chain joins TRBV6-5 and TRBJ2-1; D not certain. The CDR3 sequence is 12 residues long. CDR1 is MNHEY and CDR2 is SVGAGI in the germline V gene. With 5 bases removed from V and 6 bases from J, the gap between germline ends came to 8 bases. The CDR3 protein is CASSQYTNEQFF. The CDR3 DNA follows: TGTGCCAGCAGTCAATACACCAATGAGCAGTTCTTC.

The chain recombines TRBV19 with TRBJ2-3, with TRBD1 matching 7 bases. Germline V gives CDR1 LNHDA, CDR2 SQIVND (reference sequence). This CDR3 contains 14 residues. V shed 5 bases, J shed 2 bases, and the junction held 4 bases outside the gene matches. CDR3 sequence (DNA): TGTGCCAGTAGTGCACAGGGGTACACAGATACGCAGTATTTT. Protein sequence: CASSAQGYTDTQYF.

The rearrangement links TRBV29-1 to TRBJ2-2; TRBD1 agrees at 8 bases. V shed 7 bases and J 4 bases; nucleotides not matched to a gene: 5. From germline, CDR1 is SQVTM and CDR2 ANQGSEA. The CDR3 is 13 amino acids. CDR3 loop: CSGYTGGTGELFF. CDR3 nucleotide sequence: TGCAGCGGGTACACAGGGGGCACCGGGGAGCTGTTTTTT.

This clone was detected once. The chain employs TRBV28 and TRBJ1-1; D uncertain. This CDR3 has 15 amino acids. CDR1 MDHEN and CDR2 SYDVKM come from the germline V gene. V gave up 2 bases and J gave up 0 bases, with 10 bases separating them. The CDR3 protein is CASSLSVGVNTEAFF. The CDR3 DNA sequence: TGTGCCAGCAGTTTAAGTGTCGGGGTGAACACTGAAGCTTTCTTT.

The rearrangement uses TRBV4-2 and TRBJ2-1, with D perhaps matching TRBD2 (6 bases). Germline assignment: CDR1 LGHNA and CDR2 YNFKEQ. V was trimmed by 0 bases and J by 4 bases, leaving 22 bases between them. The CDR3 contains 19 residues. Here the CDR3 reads CASSQDYHPREVYYNEQFF. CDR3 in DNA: TGTGCCAGCAGCCAAGACTACCATCCCAGGGAGGTATATTACAATGAGCAGTTCTTC.

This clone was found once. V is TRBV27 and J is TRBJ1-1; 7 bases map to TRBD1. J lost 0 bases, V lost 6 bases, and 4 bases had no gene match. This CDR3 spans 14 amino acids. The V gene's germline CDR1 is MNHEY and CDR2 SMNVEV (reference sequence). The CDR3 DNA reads TGTGCCAGCAGAACCGGGACAGTGAACACTGAAGCTTTCTTT. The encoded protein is CASRTGTVNTEAFF.

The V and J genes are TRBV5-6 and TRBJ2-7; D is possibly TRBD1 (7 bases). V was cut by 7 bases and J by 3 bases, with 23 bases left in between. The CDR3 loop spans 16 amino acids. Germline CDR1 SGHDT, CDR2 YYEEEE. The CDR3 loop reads CASLLTGVQGIYEQYF. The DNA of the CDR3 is TGTGCCAGCTTACTAACGGGGGTACAGGGGATCTACGAGCAGTACTTC. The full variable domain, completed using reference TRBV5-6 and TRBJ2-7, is DAGVTQSPTHLIKTRGQQVTLRCSPKSGHDTVSWYQQALGQGPQFIFQYYEEEERQRGNFPDRFSGHQFPNYSSELNVNALLLGDSALYLCASLLTGVQGIYEQYFGPGTRLTVT.

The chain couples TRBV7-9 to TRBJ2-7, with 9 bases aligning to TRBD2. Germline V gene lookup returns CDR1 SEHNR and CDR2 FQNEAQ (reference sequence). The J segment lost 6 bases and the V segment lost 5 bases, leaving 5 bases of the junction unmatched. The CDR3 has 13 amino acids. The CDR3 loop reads CASSPAGGGEQYF. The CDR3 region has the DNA TGTGCCAGCAGCCCCGCGGGGGGGGGCGAGCAGTACTTC.

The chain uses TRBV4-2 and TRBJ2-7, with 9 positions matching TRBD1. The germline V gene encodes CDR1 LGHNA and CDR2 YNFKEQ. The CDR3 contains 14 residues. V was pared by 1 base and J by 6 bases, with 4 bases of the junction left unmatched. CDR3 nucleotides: TGTGCCAGCAGCCAAGGAGACAGGGGGGGCGAGCAGTACTTC. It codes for CASSQGDRGGEQYF.

The CDR3 loop reads CASSQSGAGGSEAFF. The CDR3 region has the DNA TGTGCCAGCAGCCAGTCCGGGGCAGGGGGCTCTGAAGCTTTCTTT. The rearrangement uses TRBV14 and TRBJ1-1; 8 bases map to TRBD1. The ends lost 3 bases at V and 6 bases at J; junction bases unmatched: 9. The CDR3 is made up of 15 amino acids. Germline loops: CDR1 SGHDN, CDR2 FVKESK.

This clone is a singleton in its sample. The CDR3 here is CASSQRKDYNEQFF. The DNA for the CDR3 is TGCGCCAGCAGCCAACGTAAGGACTACAATGAGCAGTTCTTC. This sequence joins TRBV4-3 and TRBJ2-1; D ambiguous. Trimming removed 2 bases from V and 3 bases from J, with 8 bases in between. The germline V gene encodes CDR1 LGHNA and CDR2 YSLEER. The CDR3 length is 14 residues.

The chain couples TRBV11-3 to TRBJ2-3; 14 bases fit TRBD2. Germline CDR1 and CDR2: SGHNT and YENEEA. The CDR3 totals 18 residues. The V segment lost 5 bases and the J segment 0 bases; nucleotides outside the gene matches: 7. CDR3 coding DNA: TGTGCCAGCAGCCGAGGGACTAGCGGGAGAGGTAGCACAGATACGCAGTATTTT. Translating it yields CASSRGTSGRGSTDTQYF.

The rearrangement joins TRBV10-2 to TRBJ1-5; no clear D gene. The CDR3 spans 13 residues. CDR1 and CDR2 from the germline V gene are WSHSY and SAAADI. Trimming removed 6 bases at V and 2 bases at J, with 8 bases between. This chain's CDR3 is CASSTSGNQPQHF. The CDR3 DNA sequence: TGCGCCAGCAGCACATCGGGCAATCAGCCCCAGCATTTT.

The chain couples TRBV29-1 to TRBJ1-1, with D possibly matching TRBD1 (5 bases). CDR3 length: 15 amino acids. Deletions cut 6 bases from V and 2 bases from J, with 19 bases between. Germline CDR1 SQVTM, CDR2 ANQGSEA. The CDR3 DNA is TGCAGCGTATCCCCGTCCGACGGGGCCAACACTGAAGCTTTCTTT. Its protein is CSVSPSDGANTEAFF.

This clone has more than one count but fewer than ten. The CDR3 DNA is TGTGCCAGCTCAGCATCCTACGAGCAGTACTTC. Its protein product is CASSASYEQYF. The chain joins TRBV18 to TRBJ2-7; unclear D gene. The V gene lost 5 bases and the J gene lost 1 base, with 3 bases spanning the gap. Germline loops: CDR1 KGHSH, CDR2 LQKENI. The CDR3 has 11 residues.

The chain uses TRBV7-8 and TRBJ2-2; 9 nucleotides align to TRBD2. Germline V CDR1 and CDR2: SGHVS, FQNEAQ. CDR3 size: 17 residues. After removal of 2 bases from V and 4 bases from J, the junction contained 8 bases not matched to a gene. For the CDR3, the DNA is TGTGCCAGCAGCTTAATGGCGGGGGGGCCTGGCACCGGGGAGCTGTTTTTT. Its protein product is CASSLMAGGPGTGELFF.

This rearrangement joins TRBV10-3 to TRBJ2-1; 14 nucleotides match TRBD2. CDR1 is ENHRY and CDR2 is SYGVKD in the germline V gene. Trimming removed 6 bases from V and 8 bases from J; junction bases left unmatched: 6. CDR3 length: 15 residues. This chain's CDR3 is CAIRGTSGSYDEQFF. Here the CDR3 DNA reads TGTGCCATCAGGGGGACTAGCGGGAGTTACGATGAGCAGTTCTTC.

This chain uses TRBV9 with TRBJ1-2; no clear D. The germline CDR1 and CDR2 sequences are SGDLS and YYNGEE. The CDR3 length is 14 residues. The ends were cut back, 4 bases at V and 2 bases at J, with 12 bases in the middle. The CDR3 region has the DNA TGTGCCAGCAGCCCCGGGGAGGGAAACTATGGCTACACCTTC. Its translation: CASSPGEGNYGYTF.

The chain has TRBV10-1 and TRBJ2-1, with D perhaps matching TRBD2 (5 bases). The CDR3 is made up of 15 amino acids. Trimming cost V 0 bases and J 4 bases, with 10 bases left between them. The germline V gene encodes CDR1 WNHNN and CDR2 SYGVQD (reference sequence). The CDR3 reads CASSESRVFYNEQFF. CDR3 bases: TGCGCCAGCAGTGAGTCGCGGGTCTTTTACAATGAGCAGTTCTTC.

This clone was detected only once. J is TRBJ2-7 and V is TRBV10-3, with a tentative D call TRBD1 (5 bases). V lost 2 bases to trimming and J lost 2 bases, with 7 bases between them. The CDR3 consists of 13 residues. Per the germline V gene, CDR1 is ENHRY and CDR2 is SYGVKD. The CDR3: CAISEQGPYEQYF. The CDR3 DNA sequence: TGTGCCATCAGTGAGCAGGGTCCCTACGAGCAGTACTTC.

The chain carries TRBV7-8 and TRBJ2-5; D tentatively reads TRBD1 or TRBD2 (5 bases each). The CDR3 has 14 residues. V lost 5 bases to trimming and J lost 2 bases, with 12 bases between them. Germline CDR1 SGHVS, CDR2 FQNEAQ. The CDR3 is CASSPGTVQETQYF. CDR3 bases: TGTGCCAGCAGCCCCGGGACGGTACAAGAGACCCAGTACTTC.